The following is a TCR beta chain sequence with its context. The CDR3 sequence is 15 residues long. Per the germline V gene, CDR1 is SGHRS and CDR2 is YFSETQ. Between the trimmed V and J ends, which lost 4 bases and 0 bases, there was a span of 11 bases. Clones were read by immunoSEQ multiplex PCR, and TCRdb kept only the in-frame ones, dropping some. The profile shows 150,000 to 200,000 clones, roughly 83% of them singletons. This specimen comes from a study of blood T cell repertoires in COVID-19. The source is a human donor in a cohort sampled during active COVID-19. The V gene is TRBV5-1, the J gene TRBJ2-1; D not resolved. The sequenced sample consisted of peripheral blood. CDR3 DNA sequence: TGCGCCAGCAGCACGACTCCGAGCTCCTACAATGAGCAGTTCTTC. Translating it yields CASSTTPSSYNEQFF. The entire variable domain, with the rest obtained from reference TRBV5-1 and TRBJ2-1, is as follows: KAGVTQTPRYLIKTRGQQVTLSCSPISGHRSVSWYQQTPGQGLQFLFEYFSETQRNKGNFPGRFSGRQFSNSRSEMNVSTLELGDSALYLCASSTTPSSYNEQFFGPGTRLTVL.